Listed below are T cell receptor beta chains from one sample, sequenced in a study of shared clonotypes between healthy human individuals. The data were produced by immunoSEQ multiplex PCR, yet TCRdb's version contains in-frame clones alone and is incomplete. Here the sample spans over a million clones, 95% to 97% being singletons. The specimen was naive CD4+ T cells sorted from blood. Receptors were obtained from a man aged 30 to 39 in good health. The CDR3 runs from the conserved cysteine through the conserved F or W. The order of the fields is V gene, CDR3 protein.

v_gene: TRBV7-9; CDR3aa: CASSLDRANTEAFF
v_gene: TRBV5-1; CDR3aa: CASSLNRRRTISSEKLFF
v_gene: TRBV19; CDR3aa: CASTLGDSYNEQFF
v_gene: TRBV30; CDR3aa: CAWGVAGDTQYF
v_gene: TRBV19; CDR3aa: CASSMRPIGSVLAEAFF
v_gene: TRBV5-1; CDR3aa: CASRRQGIYEQYF
v_gene: TRBV7-9; CDR3aa: CASSPGLGEKLFF
v_gene: TRBV9; CDR3aa: CASSVGTGGTGYTF
v_gene: TRBV4-2; CDR3aa: CASRKGAEETQYF
v_gene: TRBV7-2; CDR3aa: CASSLVIGGYNEQFF
v_gene: TRBV18; CDR3aa: CASSPVAGTNNEQFF
v_gene: TRBV6-6; CDR3aa: CASGRTGGGELFF
v_gene: TRBV11-2; CDR3aa: CASSVDRGQETQYF
v_gene: TRBV30; CDR3aa: CAWDLREETQYF
v_gene: TRBV5-6; CDR3aa: CASTLAWGTSGKGGEQFF
v_gene: TRBV2; CDR3aa: CASSLGTGVYEQYF
v_gene: TRBV7-8; CDR3aa: CASSLNRGASGYTF
v_gene: TRBV5-1; CDR3aa: CASSPGGSGNEQFF
v_gene: TRBV11-3; CDR3aa: CASSESGALAYEQYF
v_gene: TRBV11-2; CDR3aa: CASSRPDWQVEETQYF
v_gene: TRBV9; CDR3aa: CASSPGSMGNEQFF
v_gene: TRBV18; CDR3aa: CASSPRTSLVSEQYF
v_gene: TRBV5-6; CDR3aa: CASSPAGAAAYNEQFF
v_gene: TRBV27; CDR3aa: CASSLKAPRAMNTEAFF
v_gene: TRBV2; CDR3aa: CASSYDGEAFF
v_gene: TRBV6-1; CDR3aa: CATYFGQGAVDTQYF
v_gene: TRBV25-1; CDR3aa: CASSDKLRGTQYF
v_gene: TRBV7-9; CDR3aa: CASSLVLSGRGYEQYF
v_gene: TRBV6-5; CDR3aa: CASTNPGHQETQYF
v_gene: TRBV9; CDR3aa: CASSVGLVNEQFF
v_gene: TRBV30; CDR3aa: CAWSVLNRAGQPQHF
v_gene: TRBV7-8; CDR3aa: CASSSRTGGWLNTEAFF
v_gene: TRBV11-2; CDR3aa: CASSFRIPKDYEQYF
v_gene: TRBV5-4; CDR3aa: CASSQGGTSVHEQYF
v_gene: TRBV28; CDR3aa: CARRGQETQYF
v_gene: TRBV7-2; CDR3aa: CASSFAPGYQETQYF
v_gene: TRBV18; CDR3aa: CASSPQTGETEAFF
v_gene: TRBV28; CDR3aa: CASILAGYNEQFF
v_gene: TRBV18; CDR3aa: CASSPRRGLNQPQHF
v_gene: TRBV2; CDR3aa: CASRVVGTGDQPQHF
v_gene: TRBV5-6; CDR3aa: CASSLGPEEETQYF
v_gene: TRBV7-9; CDR3aa: CASSLDRASSSGNTIYF
v_gene: TRBV7-8; CDR3aa: CASSRREGIPEAFF
v_gene: TRBV15; CDR3aa: CATRTGAPNTEAFF
v_gene: TRBV5-4; CDR3aa: CASSLRGPDEQYF
v_gene: TRBV7-9; CDR3aa: CAAGGGPDGVGPQHF
v_gene: TRBV7-9; CDR3aa: CASSVTDTQYF
v_gene: TRBV5-4; CDR3aa: CASSPKAGGVIEQYF
v_gene: TRBV2; CDR3aa: CASSEAGGETQYF
v_gene: TRBV10-2; CDR3aa: CASSSYNSPLHF
v_gene: TRBV5-4; CDR3aa: CASSLLAVDEQYF
v_gene: TRBV7-9; CDR3aa: CASSLTLAGGGSTDTQYF
v_gene: TRBV10-3; CDR3aa: CAISESMARGYGYTF
v_gene: TRBV15; CDR3aa: CATSRGASSYNEQFF